These T cell receptor beta chains were read from a single sample in a study of T-cell reconstitution after alpha-beta-depleted transplantation in children. TCRdb reprocessed the PCR reads via MiXCR and lists one record per CDR3 protein. The sample has about 200,000 distinct CDR3 sequences; roughly 15% are singletons. Sample: PBMCs, mostly from graft donor cells, taken 360 days after TCRalphabeta/CD19-depleted stem cell transplant. The receptors were sampled from a male patient aged 2-9 years who had a stem cell transplant for acute lymphoblastic leukemia, so the T cells may come from the graft donor. Both conserved end residues are part of each CDR3.

j_call: TRBJ2-2
v_call: TRBV20-1
cdr3_aa: CSANRGGATGELFF

j_call: TRBJ2-1
v_call: TRBV7-2
cdr3_aa: CASSPIWAGGLDFF

j_call: TRBJ2-5
v_call: TRBV5-1
cdr3_aa: CASSSGRIQETQYF

j_call: TRBJ2-5
v_call: TRBV5-1
cdr3_aa: CASSLDIKETQYF

j_call: TRBJ2-1
v_call: TRBV29-1
cdr3_aa: CSVHYGTSYNEQFF

j_call: TRBJ2-7
v_call: TRBV29-1
cdr3_aa: CSVRRAGVSYEQYF

j_call: TRBJ1-1
v_call: TRBV12-5
cdr3_aa: CASAGDRGTEAFF

j_call: TRBJ1-1
v_call: TRBV13
cdr3_aa: CASSLGGGGGTEAFF

j_call: TRBJ2-3
v_call: TRBV3-1
cdr3_aa: CASSPLAGAGDTQYF

j_call: TRBJ2-3
v_call: TRBV5-1
cdr3_aa: CASSSGLAGGGLSTDTQYF

j_call: TRBJ2-1
v_call: TRBV4-2
cdr3_aa: CASSQASGRGTEQFF

j_call: TRBJ2-1
v_call: TRBV4-1
cdr3_aa: CASSQSLGNEQFF

j_call: TRBJ2-5
v_call: TRBV20-1
cdr3_aa: CSARDGPRETQYF

j_call: TRBJ2-5
v_call: TRBV7-2
cdr3_aa: CASSLDPGARGTQYF

j_call: TRBJ2-7
v_call: TRBV20-1
cdr3_aa: CSARDSRRGDIEQYF

j_call: TRBJ2-6
v_call: TRBV5-4
cdr3_aa: CASSLDGTGWGSGANVLTF